Included here is one T cell receptor beta chain sequence, with context. What it recognizes is unknown. The ends lost 4 bases at V and 1 base at J; junction bases unmatched: 7. Germline CDR1 and CDR2: SGHRS and YFSETQ. The CDR3 runs 15 residues. These data come from a study of vaccination effects on CD4 cells after COVID-19. TCRdb keeps only in-frame clones here, not all; method: immunoSEQ multiplex PCR. The data contain about 45,000 clones, around 66% of them singletons. Before any sequencing was done, the ViraFEST assay used viral peptide pools to expand antigen-specific CD4+ T cells. Subsequent to 10 days of culture, CD4+ T cells were isolated. Between March and December 2020, the person had a SARS-CoV-2 infection that PCR confirmed.

The chain couples TRBV5-1 to TRBJ2-5, with 7 nucleotides matching TRBD2. The sample in question was CD4+ T cells from PBMCs cultured with a peptide pool, obtained before COVID-19 vaccination. The receptor comes from a human donor who had a prior SARS-CoV-2 infection. CDR3 loop: CASSPGGGSQETQYF. For the CDR3, the DNA is TGCGCCAGCAGCCCGGGCGGGGGATCCCAAGAGACCCAGTACTTC.